This TCR beta chain was identified during a study of blood T cell repertoires in COVID-19. Study-level background: Samples of COVID-19 (acute and convalescent) were obtained from the United States, Italy and Spain.

People in the exposed group encountered a COVID-19 case within 2 weeks before entering the study. V lost 3 bases, J lost 4 bases, and 4 bases stayed unmatched. The germline gives CDR1 SGDLS, CDR2 YYNGEE. This CDR3 comprises 14 residues. Repertoires were generated with immunoSEQ multiplex PCR, while TCRdb's copy carries only in-frame clones and drops some. Here the sample spans about 140,000 clones, approximately 80% being singletons. This clone occurred once. V gene TRBV9 combines with J gene TRBJ1-5; 7 nucleotides match TRBD1. This sequence originates from a man aged 70 or older who had been exposed to COVID-19. Source material: PBMCs or T cells enriched from blood (not recorded which). The DNA of the CDR3 is TGTGCCAGCAGCGCCGGGACAGTAAATCAGCCCCAGCATTTT. Protein: CASSAGTVNQPQHF.